This T cell receptor (beta chain) was obtained from a study of technical replicates of blood from several donors. Assay: immunoSEQ multiplex PCR; the TCRdb copy retains only in-frame clones and omits some. The repertoire holds tens of thousands of clones, with approximately 94% as singletons. With 3 bases clipped from V and 5 bases from J, the junction kept 3 bases outside the gene matches. This CDR3 has 14 residues. Germline CDR1 is MNHEY and CDR2 is SMNVEV (reference sequence). J is TRBJ2-5 and V is TRBV27; TRBD2 agrees at 10 bases. This receptor was taken from a human donor in good health. The sample was T cells isolated from PBMCs. In DNA, the CDR3 is TGTGCCAGCAGTTTCCTAGCGGGAGATGAGACCCAGTACTTC. The encoded protein is CASSFLAGDETQYF.